The sequence of this T cell receptor (beta chain) was determined in a study of blood T cells in healthy people across ages. The germline V gene has CDR1 LNHDA and CDR2 SQIVND (reference sequence). The V end was cut by 10 bases, the J end by 2 bases, with 18 bases between. The CDR3 is 14 amino acids. This clonotype has only a few counts. Primers used in a second PCR of roughly 6 to 12 cycles were a sample-barcoded 5' primer and a J-beta primer mix. In TCRdb, the 5' RACE reads were re-called with MiXCR into one record per CDR3 protein. The sample has more than 600,000 distinct CDR3 sequences; roughly 25% are singletons. The sample also formed part of further work on T cells of mothers and their children.

The chain employs TRBV19 and TRBJ2-7; D may be TRBD2 (5 bases). The TCR originated in a boy between 10 and 17 years old in good health. The sample taken for sequencing was blood. The CDR3 DNA reads TGTGCCACCCTCTCTGCTGAGGGTCCCTACGAGCAGTACTTC. Translated, it gives CATLSAEGPYEQYF. Combining the CDR3 with reference TRBV19 and TRBJ2-7 gives the whole variable domain DGGITQSPKYLFRKEGQNVTLSCEQNLNHDAMYWYRQDPGQGLRLIYYSQIVNDFQKGDIAEGYSVSREKKESFPLTVTSAQKNPTAFYLCATLSAEGPYEQYFGPGTRLTVT.